Below are 11 T cell receptor beta chains sequenced from a single sample in a study of OX40 agonist ivuxolimab in advanced cancers. Profiling relied on immunoSEQ multiplex PCR, and the TCRdb table lists in-frame clones only, not all of them. Here the sample spans roughly 40,000 clones, roughly four fifths being singletons. The material was CD4+ or CD8+ T cells sorted from blood, obtained in a trial of the OX40 agonist ivuxolimab. The origin of the receptors is an adult with an advanced solid tumor such as melanoma, head and neck, liver or kidney cancer.

The V gene is TRBV7-8, the J gene TRBJ2-7, with D possibly being TRBD2 (6 bases). The ends were cut back, 0 bases at V and 0 bases at J, with 12 bases in the middle. Germline lookup yields CDR1 SGHVS and CDR2 FQNEAQ. This CDR3 spans 16 amino acids. The CDR3: CASSLAGAGSSYEQYF. The CDR3 coding sequence is TGTGCCAGCAGCTTAGCAGGGGCCGGGAGCTCCTACGAGCAGTACTTC.

This chain uses TRBV11-2 with TRBJ2-1; TRBD2 matches 14 bases. Germline CDR1 and CDR2: SGHAT and FQNNGV. Germline trimming cut 4 bases from V and 5 bases from J; bases unmatched to any gene: 4. The CDR3 runs to 16 residues. CDR3 in amino acids: CASSYGLAGGNNEQFF. CDR3 bases: TGTGCCAGCAGCTACGGACTAGCGGGAGGCAACAATGAGCAGTTCTTC.

In this sample, this clone turned up a few times. In the same sample, other DNA sequences code for this CDR3. The chain couples TRBV4-1 to TRBJ2-7; D possibly corresponds to TRBD2 (5 bases). Per germline, CDR1 MGHRA and CDR2 YSYEKL. The V end was cut by 3 bases, the J end by 4 bases, with 10 bases between. The CDR3 consists of 13 residues. The CDR3 DNA reads as TGCGCCAGCAGCCATCCCGGAGGTTACGAGCAGTACTTC. Its protein is CASSHPGGYEQYF.

This clone was seen a handful of times. V gene TRBV7-9 combines with J gene TRBJ1-1; no clear D gene. The CDR3 spans 11 residues. Trimming shortened V by 3 bases and J by 7 bases, and 6 bases separated the two germline ends. Germline V lookup: CDR1 SEHNR, CDR2 FQNEAQ (reference sequence). The CDR3 DNA reads as TGTGCCAGCAGCTTTGCGGATGAAGCTTTCTTT. Residues: CASSFADEAFF. The whole variable domain, filled in from reference TRBV7-9 and TRBJ1-1, reads DTGVSQNPRHKITKRGQNVTFRCDPISEHNRLYWYRQTLGQGPEFLTYFQNEAQLEKSRLLSDRFSAERPKGSFSTLEIQRTEQGDSAMYLCASSFADEAFFGQGTRLTVV.

This clone has just a few counts. The chain is built from TRBV7-8 and TRBJ1-6; TRBD1 might be the D (5 bases). V was cut by 1 base and J by 3 bases, with 19 bases left in between. Germline values: CDR1 SGHVS, CDR2 FQNEAQ. The CDR3 runs to 19 residues. CDR3 DNA sequence: TGTGCCAGCAGCTTAGAATGGGGCGAGTCTTCCCTCTATAATTCACCCCTCCACTTT. Translated: CASSLEWGESSLYNSPLHF. The full variable domain, completed using reference TRBV7-8 and TRBJ1-6, is GAGVSQSPRYKVAKRGQDVALRCDPISGHVSLFWYQQALGQGPEFLTYFQNEAQLDKSGLPSDRFFAERPEGSVSTLKIQRTQQEDSAVYLCASSLEWGESSLYNSPLHFGNGTRLTVT.

V usage is TRBV29-1 and J usage is TRBJ2-1; the match to TRBD2 covers 8 bases. CDR1 is SQVTM and CDR2 is ANQGSEA in the germline V gene. The CDR3 sequence is 15 residues long. V was clipped by 6 bases and J by 6 bases; unmatched bases: 13. The CDR3 nucleotides read TGCAGCGTCATGCGGCGGGAGGTGGTGGTCAATGAGCAGTTCTTC. It translates to CSVMRREVVVNEQFF.

The V call is TRBV27, the J call TRBJ1-2; a weak D match, TRBD1 (6 bases). V was pared by 6 bases and J by 6 bases, with 14 bases between. This CDR3 is built from 13 residues. Germline V gives CDR1 MNHEY, CDR2 SMNVEV (reference sequence). The CDR3 DNA follows: TGTGCCAGCAGCAGGGAGGGGGTCGATGGCTACACCTTC. As protein: CASSREGVDGYTF.

The chain recombines TRBV9 with TRBJ1-1, with D unresolved. The germline V and J ends were trimmed by 3 bases and 3 bases, with 12 bases remaining between them. This CDR3 is built from 14 residues. Germline-derived CDR1 and CDR2 are SGDLS and YYNGEE. CDR3 sequence reads: CASSALVHDTEAFF. CDR3 coding DNA: TGTGCCAGCAGCGCCTTGGTCCACGACACTGAAGCTTTCTTT.

This clone was detected only once. The chain carries TRBV28 and TRBJ2-1; 13 bases map to TRBD2. The germline gives CDR1 MDHEN, CDR2 SYDVKM. The CDR3 loop spans 17 amino acids. Trimming cost V 6 bases and J 4 bases; bases outside gene matches: 9. CDR3 sequence: CASSPTSGRRTYNEQFF. The CDR3 coding sequence is TGTGCCAGCAGCCCGACTAGCGGGAGGAGGACGTACAATGAGCAGTTCTTC.

The chain joins TRBV28 to TRBJ2-7, with 7 bases aligning to TRBD1. The junction had 13 bases not matched to a gene; V was cut back by 1 base and J by 1 base. The CDR3 is made up of 18 amino acids. Per the germline V gene, CDR1 is MDHEN and CDR2 is SYDVKM. The CDR3 region has the DNA TGTGCCAGCAGTTTATTCATCGAGACCACAGGGGCATCCTACGAGCAGTACTTC. Protein: CASSLFIETTGASYEQYF. Supplemented by reference TRBV28 and TRBJ2-7, the full variable domain reads DVKVTQSSRYLVKRTGEKVFLECVQDMDHENMFWYRQDPGLGLRLIYFSYDVKMKEKGDIPEGYSVSREKKERFSLILESASTNQTSMYLCASSLFIETTGASYEQYFGPGTRLTVT.

V and J are TRBV28 and TRBJ2-1; D remains ambiguous. V lost 2 bases and J 2 bases, leaving 10 bases between the germline ends. The CDR3 is 15 amino acids. The V gene's germline CDR1 is MDHEN and CDR2 SYDVKM. The CDR3 coding sequence is TGTGCCAGCAGTTTACGAGTTGACCCCTACAATGAGCAGTTCTTC. Its protein product is CASSLRVDPYNEQFF.